These 28 T cell receptor beta chains were all obtained from the same sample, sequenced in a study of blood T cell repertoires in COVID-19. Clones were read by immunoSEQ multiplex PCR, and TCRdb kept only the in-frame ones, dropping some. The sample lists about 480,000 clones, 85% to 90% occurring once. Sequencing was carried out using peripheral blood. The receptors here all came from a woman aged 45-60 years with COVID-19, enrolled during active disease.

This clone was seen once. The chain joins TRBV29-1 to TRBJ2-3, with 13 bases fitting TRBD2. V lost 6 bases and J lost 3; bases outside the gene matches: 3. CDR1 and CDR2 (germline): SQVTM, ANQGSEA. The CDR3 is 14 residues long. The CDR3 here is CSVPLAGGTDTQYF. The CDR3 DNA is TGCAGCGTCCCACTAGCGGGGGGGACAGATACGCAGTATTTT.

The genes are TRBV6-2 or TRBV6-3 and TRBJ1-2, with TRBD1 matching over 7 bases. With 5 bases clipped from V and 4 bases from J, the junction kept 7 bases outside the gene matches. Looked up from germline, CDR1 is MNHEY and CDR2 is SVGEGT. This CDR3 is built from 14 residues. CDR3 in DNA: TGTGCCAGCAGTGTCCGGGACAGAGTCTATGGCTACACCTTC. It encodes CASSVRDRVYGYTF.

V gene TRBV29-1 combines with J gene TRBJ2-5, with D unresolved. CDR1 SQVTM and CDR2 ANQGSEA come from the germline V gene. The CDR3 length is 11 residues. The V end lost 7 bases, the J end lost 11 bases, and 17 bases lay between the germline ends. The CDR3 sequence is CSGLRTSDQYF. DNA for the CDR3: TGCAGCGGACTTCGAACCTCTGATCAGTACTTC.

The V gene is TRBV24-1, the J gene TRBJ1-1; D gene uncertain. Trimming stripped 3 bases from V and 0 bases from J, with 13 bases between. Looked up from germline, CDR1 is KGHDR and CDR2 is SFDVKD. The CDR3 has 16 amino acids. As DNA, the CDR3 is TGTGCCACCAGTGATCGGAACAGAGACATGAACACTGAAGCTTTCTTT. This codes for CATSDRNRDMNTEAFF.

This clone appeared a few times. This sequence joins TRBV11-2 and TRBJ1-3; D gene ambiguous. V was cut by 5 bases and J by 3 bases, with 11 bases left in between. Germline CDR1 is SGHAT and CDR2 is FQNNGV. The length of the CDR3 is 14 residues. CDR3 nucleotides: TGTGCCAGCAGCCGTTCAGGTGGTGGAAACACCATATATTTT. Translation gives CASSRSGGGNTIYF.

V usage is TRBV9 and J usage is TRBJ1-2, with TRBD1 matching 9 bases. Per germline, CDR1 SGDLS and CDR2 YYNGEE. Unmatched junction bases numbered 13, after V lost 3 bases and J lost 7 bases. The CDR3 extends over 16 amino acids. In nucleotides, the CDR3 is TGTGCCAGCAGCGCAAGGACAGGGGTTAGTTCTGGTGGCTACACCTTC. This gives the protein CASSARTGVSSGGYTF.

The V call is TRBV24-1, the J call TRBJ1-6; D remains ambiguous. This CDR3 has 13 residues. Looked up from germline, CDR1 is KGHDR and CDR2 is SFDVKD. V shed 4 bases and J shed 10 bases, with 10 bases lying between them. CDR3 sequence (DNA): TGTGCCACCAGTGAAGAAGAACTATCACCCCTCCACTTT. Its translation: CATSEEELSPLHF.

The J gene is TRBJ2-7, the V gene TRBV27; no definite D call. Trimming took off 2 bases at V and 2 bases at J, with 7 bases between the two ends. This CDR3 is built from 13 residues. Germline loops: CDR1 MNHEY, CDR2 SMNVEV (reference sequence). CDR3 DNA sequence: TGTGCCAGCAGTTTACGAGGTCCCTACGAGCAGTACTTC. As protein: CASSLRGPYEQYF.

The chain joins TRBV6-5 to TRBJ1-1; D perhaps matches TRBD1 (6 bases). Per germline, CDR1 MNHEY and CDR2 SVGAGI. Trimming took off 6 bases at V and 6 bases at J, with 20 bases between the two ends. This CDR3 comprises 15 residues. The CDR3 region has the DNA TGTGCCAGCAGAGCTCACAGGGTTCCTATGGCTGAAGCTTTCTTT. Translating gives CASRAHRVPMAEAFF.

V usage is TRBV6-4 and J usage is TRBJ2-7, with D possibly matching TRBD2 (6 bases). Germline CDR1 is MRHNA and CDR2 is SNTAGT. The CDR3 consists of 14 residues. The ends were cut back, 7 bases at V and 0 bases at J, with 13 bases in the middle. The chain's CDR3 is CASTPPEGSYEQYF. The CDR3 nucleotides read TGTGCCAGCACCCCACCGGAGGGCTCCTACGAGCAGTACTTC.

Worth noting for this clone: At the DNA level, this CDR3 is encoded by other sequences in the same sample as well. J is TRBJ2-7 and V is TRBV27, with TRBD1 as a possible D gene (6 bases). Germline loops: CDR1 MNHEY, CDR2 SMNVEV (reference sequence). There are 13 residues in the CDR3. V dropped 3 bases and J dropped 1 base, with 7 bases sitting between them. CDR3 sequence (DNA): TGTGCCAGCAGTTTCAGGGGTTCCTACGAGCAGTACTTC. As protein: CASSFRGSYEQYF.

V gene TRBV4-1 combines with J gene TRBJ1-5; D is ambiguous. The CDR3 covers 17 residues. Germline assignment: CDR1 MGHRA and CDR2 YSYEKL. Trimming removed 0 bases from V and 7 bases from J, with 19 bases in between. The DNA for the CDR3 is TGCGCCAGCAGCCAAGAAAGGGTTGGGTCGGCGGGGCAGCCCCAGCATTTT. Translation gives CASSQERVGSAGQPQHF.

V and J are TRBV19 and TRBJ1-2; 7 nucleotides match TRBD1. From germline, CDR1 is LNHDA and CDR2 SQIVND (reference sequence). This CDR3 is 15 amino acids long. V lost 5 bases, J lost 4 bases, and 10 bases stayed unmatched. CDR3 coding DNA: TGTGCCAGTAGTCTCTCGACAGGGAGGTCCTATGGCTACACCTTC. Translation gives CASSLSTGRSYGYTF.

V and J are TRBV2 and TRBJ1-2, with 7 bases that match TRBD1. V was pared by 3 bases and J by 4 bases, with 8 bases of the junction left unmatched. The CDR3 covers 15 residues. CDR1 and CDR2 from the germline V gene are SNHLY and FYNNEI. CDR3 protein: CASSEGGTVSYGYTF. The CDR3, as DNA: TGTGCCAGCAGTGAGGGCGGGACAGTGTCCTATGGCTACACCTTC. Using reference TRBV2 and TRBJ1-2 for the parts outside the CDR3, the full variable domain is EPEVTQTPSHQVTQMGQEVILRCVPISNHLYFYWYRQILGQKVEFLVSFYNNEISEKSEIFDDQFSVERPDGSNFTLKIRSTKLEDSAMYFCASSEGGTVSYGYTFGSGTRLTVV.

The genes are TRBV11-2 and TRBJ2-7; 7 bases are a match to TRBD2. V was pared by 5 bases and J by 0 bases, with 10 bases of the junction left unmatched. CDR3 length: 16 amino acids. Per the germline V gene, CDR1 is SGHAT and CDR2 is FQNNGV. This CDR3 reads CASSLFPSGGSYEQYF. The DNA of the CDR3 is TGTGCCAGCAGCCTCTTTCCGTCGGGGGGCTCCTACGAGCAGTACTTC.

The V call is TRBV5-1, the J call TRBJ2-5, with 8 bases matching TRBD2. The ends lost 1 base at V and 3 bases at J; junction bases unmatched: 20. There are 20 residues in the CDR3. CDR1 and CDR2 from the germline V gene are SGHRS and YFSETQ. CDR3 in amino acids: CASSLILPRAGAMSKETQYF. The CDR3 DNA reads as TGCGCCAGCAGCTTGATTCTTCCCAGAGCGGGGGCCATGTCCAAAGAGACCCAGTACTTC.

The chain employs TRBV5-8 and TRBJ1-5; D is unclear. V shed 0 bases and J shed 5 bases, with 3 bases lying between them. Germline V lookup: CDR1 SGHTS, CDR2 YDEGEE. The CDR3 runs to 12 residues. Here the CDR3 DNA reads TGTGCCAGCAGCTTGGCAGATCAGCCCCAGCATTTT. Its translation: CASSLADQPQHF.

The genes are TRBV6-1 and TRBJ1-6; tentative D call: TRBD1 (6 bases). The CDR3 extends over 15 amino acids. Germline assignment: CDR1 MNHNS and CDR2 SASEGT. V was clipped by 1 base and J by 6 bases, with 10 bases between them. This chain's CDR3 is CASSEVRGGNSPLHF. CDR3 bases: TGTGCCAGCAGTGAAGTAAGAGGGGGTAATTCACCCCTCCACTTT.

The V and J genes are TRBV4-2 and TRBJ1-1; a possible D gene is TRBD1 (5 bases). Germline-derived CDR1 and CDR2 are LGHNA and YNFKEQ. Trimming took off 3 bases at V and 4 bases at J, with 9 bases between the two ends. The CDR3 runs to 13 residues. This chain's CDR3 is CASSQRRGTEAFF. The CDR3 nucleotides read TGTGCCAGCAGCCAGAGAAGGGGCACTGAAGCTTTCTTT.

The V and J genes are TRBV13 and TRBJ1-5; TRBD1 might be the D (6 bases). The length of the CDR3 is 16 residues. CDR1 is PRHDT and CDR2 is FYEKMQ in the germline V gene (reference sequence). Trimming stripped 5 bases from V and 6 bases from J, with 20 bases between. The CDR3 loop is CASSLTGGAMGQPQHF. For the CDR3, the DNA is TGTGCCAGCAGCCTAACGGGGGGGGCGATGGGTCAGCCCCAGCATTTT. The full variable domain, in which reference TRBV13 and TRBJ1-5 provide the parts outside the CDR3, is AAGVIQSPRHLIKEKRETATLKCYPIPRHDTVYWYQQGPGQDPQFLISFYEKMQSDKGSIPDRFSAQQFSDYHSELNMSSLELGDSALYFCASSLTGGAMGQPQHFGDGTRLSIL.

The V gene is TRBV4-1, the J gene TRBJ1-5; 9 bases match TRBD1. The V and J ends lost 2 bases and 5 bases, in that order; junction bases with no gene match: 4. CDR1 is MGHRA, CDR2 YSYEKL, per germline. The length of the CDR3 is 15 residues. DNA of the CDR3: TGCGCCAGCAGCCAATCGGACAGGGGATATCAGCCCCAGCATTTT. Translating it yields CASSQSDRGYQPQHF.

This sequence joins TRBV21-1 and TRBJ2-7; no check of the table's D call, TRBD1, against the DNA was made. TRBV21-1 is annotated as a pseudogene. The CDR3 covers 16 residues. CDR3 residues: CASSKDGGQGAYEQYF. The DNA for the CDR3 is TGTGCCAGCAGCAAAGACGGAGGACAGGGAGCCTACGAGCAGTACTTC.

The chain combines TRBV6-1 with TRBJ2-7, with D maybe TRBD1 (6 bases). Germline lookup yields CDR1 MNHNS and CDR2 SASEGT. CDR3 length: 13 residues. Trimming stripped 5 bases from V and 6 bases from J, with 14 bases between. The CDR3 reads CASSSQQGPEQYF. The CDR3 DNA is TGTGCCAGCAGTTCTCAACAGGGACCCGAGCAGTACTTC.

This rearrangement joins TRBV11-2 to TRBJ2-3, with a weak D call TRBD2 (7 bases). V was trimmed by 0 bases and J by 4 bases, leaving 17 bases between them. Germline values: CDR1 SGHAT, CDR2 FQNNGV. CDR3 size: 17 residues. CDR3 sequence reads: CASSLDRRGQEADTQYF. The CDR3 nucleotides are TGTGCCAGCAGCTTAGATCGGCGGGGGCAGGAAGCAGATACGCAGTATTTT.

The chain uses TRBV5-1 and TRBJ2-7; TRBD1 agrees at 8 bases. The V and J ends lost 3 bases and 9 bases, in that order; junction bases with no gene match: 17. There are 16 residues in the CDR3. CDR1 SGHRS and CDR2 YFSETQ come from the germline V gene. The CDR3 spells CASSSTTGGDSTGQYF. CDR3 in DNA: TGCGCCAGCAGCTCGACTACAGGGGGAGACTCTACTGGGCAGTACTTC.

The rearrangement joins TRBV4-2 to TRBJ2-1, with 7 bases identical to TRBD2. Per germline, CDR1 LGHNA and CDR2 YNFKEQ. This CDR3 has 16 residues. Trimming removed 1 base from V and 0 bases from J; junction bases left unmatched: 3. The CDR3 sequence is CASSQGGGNSYNEQFF. For the CDR3, the DNA is TGTGCCAGCAGCCAAGGCGGGGGTAACTCCTACAATGAGCAGTTCTTC.

The chain employs TRBV3-1 (or the pseudogene TRBV3-2) and TRBJ2-1; 8 positions agree with TRBD2. The V gene's germline CDR1 is LGHDT and CDR2 YNNKEL (reference sequence). V shed 5 bases, J shed 9 bases, and the junction held 24 bases outside the gene matches. CDR3 size: 19 residues. The CDR3 DNA reads as TGTGCCAGCAGCTTATTAGCGGTCACTTCCGGGGGGGGAGTCAGTGAGCAGTTCTTC. Its translation is CASSLLAVTSGGGVSEQFF.

The chain employs TRBV1 and TRBJ2-7; TRBD2 was called by the table and not checked on the DNA. TRBV1 is labeled a pseudogene. The CDR3 covers 15 residues. The chain's CDR3 is CTSRGPMGGSGEQYF. DNA for the CDR3: TGCACCAGCAGGGGCCCTATGGGGGGGTCCGGCGAGCAGTACTTC.